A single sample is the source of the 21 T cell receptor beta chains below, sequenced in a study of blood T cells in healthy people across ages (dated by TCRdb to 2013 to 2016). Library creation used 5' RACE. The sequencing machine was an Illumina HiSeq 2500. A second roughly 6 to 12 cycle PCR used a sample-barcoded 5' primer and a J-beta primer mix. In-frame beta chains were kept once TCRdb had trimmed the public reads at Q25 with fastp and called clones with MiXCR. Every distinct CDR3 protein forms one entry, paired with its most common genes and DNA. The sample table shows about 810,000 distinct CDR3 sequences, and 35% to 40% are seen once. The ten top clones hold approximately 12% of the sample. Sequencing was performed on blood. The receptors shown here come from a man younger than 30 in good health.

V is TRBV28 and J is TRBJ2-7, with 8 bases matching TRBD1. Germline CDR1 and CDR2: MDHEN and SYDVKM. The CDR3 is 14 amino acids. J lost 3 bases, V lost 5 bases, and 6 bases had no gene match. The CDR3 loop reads CASSPMDRVYEQYF. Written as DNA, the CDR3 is TGTGCCAGCAGTCCCATGGACAGGGTCTACGAGCAGTACTTC. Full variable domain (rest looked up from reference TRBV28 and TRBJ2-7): DVKVTQSSRYLVKRTGEKVFLECVQDMDHENMFWYRQDPGLGLRLIYFSYDVKMKEKGDIPEGYSVSREKKERFSLILESASTNQTSMYLCASSPMDRVYEQYFGPGTRLTVT.

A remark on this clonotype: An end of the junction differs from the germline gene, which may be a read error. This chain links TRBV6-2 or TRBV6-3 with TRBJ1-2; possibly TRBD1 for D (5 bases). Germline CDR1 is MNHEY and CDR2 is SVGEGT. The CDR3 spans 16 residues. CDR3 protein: CAGSYESGRINYGYTF. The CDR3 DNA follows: TGTGCCGGCAGTTACGAATCGGGACGGATTAACTATGGCTACACCTTC.

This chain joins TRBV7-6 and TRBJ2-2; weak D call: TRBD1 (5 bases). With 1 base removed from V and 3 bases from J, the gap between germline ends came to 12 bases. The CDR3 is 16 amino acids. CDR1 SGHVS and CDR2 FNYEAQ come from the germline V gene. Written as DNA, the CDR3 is TGTGCCAGCAGCTTAGAAAGTCAGGGATACACCGGGGAGCTGTTTTTT. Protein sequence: CASSLESQGYTGELFF.

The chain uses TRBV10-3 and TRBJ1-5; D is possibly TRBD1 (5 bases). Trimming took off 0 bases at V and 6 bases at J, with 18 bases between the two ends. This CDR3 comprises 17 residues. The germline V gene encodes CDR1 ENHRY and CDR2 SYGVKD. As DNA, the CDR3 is TGTGCCATCAGTGAGTCGAAGGCAGGGTTCCCCACTCAGCCCCAGCATTTT. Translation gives CAISESKAGFPTQPQHF.

The CDR3 is CASSPFGTTSSTDTQYF. CDR3 nucleotide sequence: TGTGCCAGCAGCCCTTTTGGGACAACGTCTAGCACAGATACGCAGTATTTT. V gene TRBV12-3 or TRBV12-4 combines with J gene TRBJ2-3; D may be TRBD1 (6 bases). This CDR3 region has 17 residues. The V end lost 6 bases, the J end lost 0 bases, and 19 bases lay between the germline ends.

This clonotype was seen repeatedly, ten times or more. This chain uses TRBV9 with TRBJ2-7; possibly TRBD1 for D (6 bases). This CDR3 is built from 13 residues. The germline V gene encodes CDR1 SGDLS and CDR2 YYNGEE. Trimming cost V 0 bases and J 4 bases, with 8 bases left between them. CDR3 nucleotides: TGTGCCAGCAGCGTAGCTCAGGGGTACGAGCAGTACTTC. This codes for CASSVAQGYEQYF.

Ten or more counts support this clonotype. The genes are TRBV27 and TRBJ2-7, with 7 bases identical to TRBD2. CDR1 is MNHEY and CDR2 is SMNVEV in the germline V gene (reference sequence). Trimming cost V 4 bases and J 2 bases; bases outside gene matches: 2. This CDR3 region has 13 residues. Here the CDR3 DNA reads TGTGCCAGCAGTTGGGCGGGGGCCTACGAGCAGTACTTC. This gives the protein CASSWAGAYEQYF.

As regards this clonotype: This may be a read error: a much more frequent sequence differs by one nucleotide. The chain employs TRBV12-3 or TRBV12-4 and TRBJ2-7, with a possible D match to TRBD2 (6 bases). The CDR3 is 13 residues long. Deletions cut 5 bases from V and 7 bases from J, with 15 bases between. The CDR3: CASSPGLNNEQYF. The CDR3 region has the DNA TGTGCCAGCAGTCCGGGACTCAACAATGAGCAGTACTTC.

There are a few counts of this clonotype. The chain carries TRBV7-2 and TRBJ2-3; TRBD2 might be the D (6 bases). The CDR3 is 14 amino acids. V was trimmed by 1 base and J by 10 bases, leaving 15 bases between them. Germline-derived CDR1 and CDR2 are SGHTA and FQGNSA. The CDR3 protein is CASSLVVSGGAQYF. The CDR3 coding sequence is TGTGCCAGCAGCTTAGTTGTTAGCGGAGGGGCGCAGTATTTT.

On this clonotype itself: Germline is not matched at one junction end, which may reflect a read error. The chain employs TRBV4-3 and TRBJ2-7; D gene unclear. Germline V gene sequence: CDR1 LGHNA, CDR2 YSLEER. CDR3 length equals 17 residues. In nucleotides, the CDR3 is TGCGCCAGCAGCCAAGATAATGATTGGTCCGTCAACTACGGGCAGTACTTC. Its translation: CASSQDNDWSVNYGQYF.

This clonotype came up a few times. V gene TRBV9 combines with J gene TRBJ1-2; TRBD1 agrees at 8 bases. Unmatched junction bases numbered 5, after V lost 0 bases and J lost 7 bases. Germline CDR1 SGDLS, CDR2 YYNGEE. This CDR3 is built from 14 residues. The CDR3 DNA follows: TGTGCCAGCAGCGTAGATCAGGGGGCGGCTGGCTACACCTTC. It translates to CASSVDQGAAGYTF.

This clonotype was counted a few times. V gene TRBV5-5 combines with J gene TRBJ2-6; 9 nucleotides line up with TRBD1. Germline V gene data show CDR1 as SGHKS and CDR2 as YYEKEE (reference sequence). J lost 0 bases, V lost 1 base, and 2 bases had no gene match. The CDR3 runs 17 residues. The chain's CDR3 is CASSLTGGNSGANVLTF. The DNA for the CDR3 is TGTGCCAGCAGCTTGACAGGGGGCAACTCTGGGGCCAACGTCCTGACTTTC.

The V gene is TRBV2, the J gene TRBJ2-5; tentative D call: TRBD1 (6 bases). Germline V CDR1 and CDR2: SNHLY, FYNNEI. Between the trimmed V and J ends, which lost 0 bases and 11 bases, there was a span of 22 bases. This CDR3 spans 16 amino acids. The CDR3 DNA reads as TGTGCCAGCAGTGAAGCGCTTCAGGGGACCTCCGCAGAGCAGTACTTC. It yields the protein CASSEALQGTSAEQYF.

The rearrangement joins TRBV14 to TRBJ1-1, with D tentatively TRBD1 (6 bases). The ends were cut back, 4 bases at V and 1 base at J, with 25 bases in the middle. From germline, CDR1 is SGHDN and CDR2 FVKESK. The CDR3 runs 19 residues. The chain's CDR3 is CASSPRGGRGTVKNTEAFF. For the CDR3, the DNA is TGTGCCAGCAGCCCGCGTGGGGGGCGCGGAACTGTAAAGAACACTGAAGCTTTCTTT.

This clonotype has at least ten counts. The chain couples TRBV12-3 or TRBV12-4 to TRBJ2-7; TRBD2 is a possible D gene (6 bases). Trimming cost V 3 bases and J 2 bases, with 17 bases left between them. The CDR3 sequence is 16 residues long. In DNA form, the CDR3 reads TGTGCCAGCAGTTTGGGACTGGGGTCCGCAACCTACGAGCAGTACTTC. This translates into CASSLGLGSATYEQYF.

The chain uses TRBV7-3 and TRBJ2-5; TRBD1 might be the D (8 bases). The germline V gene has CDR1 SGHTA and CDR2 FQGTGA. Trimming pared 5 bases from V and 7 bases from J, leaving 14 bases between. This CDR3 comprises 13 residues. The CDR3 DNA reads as TGTGCCAGCAGCGCAACAGGGGGGGGGACCCAGTACTTC. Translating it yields CASSATGGGTQYF. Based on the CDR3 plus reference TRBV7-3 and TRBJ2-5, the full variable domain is GAGVSQTPSNKVTEKGKYVELRCDPISGHTALYWYRQSLGQGPEFLIYFQGTGAADDSGLPNDRFFAVRPEGSVSTLKIQRTERGDSAVYLCASSATGGGTQYFGPGTRLLVL.

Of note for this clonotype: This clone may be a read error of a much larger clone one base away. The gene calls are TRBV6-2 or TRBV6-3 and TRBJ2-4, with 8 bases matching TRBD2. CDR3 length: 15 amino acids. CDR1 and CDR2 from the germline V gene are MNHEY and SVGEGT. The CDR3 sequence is CASTSRGLAKNVQYF. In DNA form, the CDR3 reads TGTGCCAGCACCTCCCGAGGACTAGCCAAAAACGTTCAGTACTTC.

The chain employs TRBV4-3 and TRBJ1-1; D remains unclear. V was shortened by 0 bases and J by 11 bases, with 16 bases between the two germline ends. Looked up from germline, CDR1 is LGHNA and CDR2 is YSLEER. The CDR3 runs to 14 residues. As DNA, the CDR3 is TGCGCCAGCAGCCAAGATTGGGGTAACTCGGAGGCTTTCTTT. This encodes CASSQDWGNSEAFF.

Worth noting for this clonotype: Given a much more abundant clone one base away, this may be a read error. The CDR3 here is CASSRGQEFSTDTQYF. The CDR3 region has the DNA TGCGCCAGCAGCAGGGGACAGGAGTTCTCCACAGATACGCAGTATTTT. This chain joins TRBV5-1 and TRBJ2-3; 8 bases match TRBD1. This CDR3 contains 16 residues. Trimming took 4 bases from V and 2 from J; bases not matched to a gene: 9. Germline V CDR1 and CDR2: SGHRS, YFSETQ.

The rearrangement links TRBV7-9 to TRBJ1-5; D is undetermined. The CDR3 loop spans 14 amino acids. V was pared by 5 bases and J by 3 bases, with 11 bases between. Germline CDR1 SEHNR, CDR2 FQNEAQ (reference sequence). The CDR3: CASSPSGVNQPQHF. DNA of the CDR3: TGTGCCAGCAGCCCCTCCGGGGTCAATCAGCCCCAGCATTTT.

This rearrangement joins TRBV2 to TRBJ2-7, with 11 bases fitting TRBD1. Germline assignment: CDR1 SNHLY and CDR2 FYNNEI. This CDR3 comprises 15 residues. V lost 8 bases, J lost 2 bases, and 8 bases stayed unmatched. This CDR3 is CASGGQGAPPYEQYF. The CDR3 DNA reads TGTGCCAGCGGTGGACAGGGGGCGCCTCCCTACGAGCAGTACTTC.